Following are 4 T cell receptor beta chains from one sample sequenced in a study of blood T cells in healthy people across ages. A J-beta primer mix and a sample-barcoded 5' primer were used in a second PCR of roughly 6 to 11 cycles. TCRdb re-called the 5' RACE reads with MiXCR, one entry per CDR3 protein. The sample has around 520,000 distinct CDR3 sequences, 25% to 35% seen once. The sample was also linked to a second study, of T cells of mothers and their children.

Input material: blood. These receptors originate from a boy between 2 and 15 years old in good health.

This clonotype was counted only a few times. The chain couples TRBV5-1 to TRBJ2-7; perhaps D is TRBD1 or TRBD2 (5 bases each). With 0 bases removed from V and 4 bases from J, the gap between germline ends came to 17 bases. The CDR3 loop spans 16 amino acids. CDR1 is SGHRS and CDR2 is YFSETQ in the germline V gene. In DNA form, the CDR3 reads TGCGCCAGCAGCTTGGGGTCGGCAGGGACCCAATACGAGCAGTACTTC. Translation gives CASSLGSAGTQYEQYF.

V usage is TRBV12-5 and J usage is TRBJ1-2, with D maybe TRBD1 (6 bases). Germline-derived CDR1 and CDR2 are LGHNT and FRNRAP. V was pared by 6 bases and J by 0 bases, with 14 bases between. The CDR3 runs to 15 residues. CDR3: CASGPRGSPNYGYTF. The CDR3 DNA follows: TGTGCTAGTGGCCCTAGGGGGTCTCCTAACTATGGCTACACCTTC.

This clonotype has just a few counts. The J gene is TRBJ2-1, the V gene TRBV7-8, with TRBD2 matching over 10 bases. Germline values: CDR1 SGHVS, CDR2 FQNEAQ. V gave up 5 bases and J gave up 4 bases; unmatched junction bases: 5. CDR3 length: 15 residues. In nucleotides, the CDR3 is TGTGCCAGCAGCGCGCTAGCGGGAGTTTACAATGAGCAGTTCTTC. Encoded protein: CASSALAGVYNEQFF. Combining the CDR3 with reference TRBV7-8 and TRBJ2-1 gives the whole variable domain GAGVSQSPRYKVAKRGQDVALRCDPISGHVSLFWYQQALGQGPEFLTYFQNEAQLDKSGLPSDRFFAERPEGSVSTLKIQRTQQEDSAVYLCASSALAGVYNEQFFGPGTRLTVL.

V usage is TRBV28 and J usage is TRBJ2-3, with 8 nucleotides matching TRBD1. In germline, CDR1 is MDHEN, CDR2 SYDVKM. V was clipped by 1 base and J by 6 bases; unmatched bases: 6. The CDR3 extends over 15 amino acids. DNA of the CDR3: TGTGCCAGCAGTTTATCGGACAGGGAGTCCGATACGCAGTATTTT. It specifies CASSLSDRESDTQYF.